The entry below describes one TCR beta chain. This clonotype was recorded at least ten times. Its recognized antigen is unknown. No qualities accompany the bases; no much larger clone lies one base away. This sample was included in a study of T-cell reconstitution after alpha-beta-depleted transplantation in children (dated by TCRdb to the mid-2010s). For context, the study as a whole: Using TCR repertoire profiling, the study followed T-cell immune reconstitution in a quantitative way in children after TCRalphabeta/CD19-depleted allogeneic hematopoietic cell transplantation. Findings and caveats that apply to the study as a whole: In some patients, the high TCRbeta diversity seen at day 60 was put down to recipient T cells and intrathymic progenitors that had survived conditioning. The frequencies of hyperexpanded clones fell over the following months, and after one year, T-cell counts and TCRbeta diversity were mostly attributed to newly produced T cells. The apparently early alphabetaT-cell count recovery about two months after transplant was reportedly dependent on only several hundred rapidly expanded clones derived from non-depleted graft cells.

From the cysteine through the phenylalanine, the CDR3 covers 14 amino acids. Kept here is only the CDR3 DNA, which spans 42 bases and is read in frame from base 1. Clipping removes 3 bases from V and 4 bases from J, with 3 as the unmatched junction base count. The germline V gene yields MDHEN for CDR1 and SYDVKM for CDR2. In the paper's terms, the treatment or condition label means: allogeneic hematopoietic cell transplantation with graft depleted of TCRalphabeta T cells and CD19 B cells. The transplant recipients were children given TCRalphabeta/CD19-depleted allogeneic hematopoietic cell grafts. Library preparation used PCR. TCRdb shows the sequencer as Illumina HiSeq 2500. TCR libraries were prepared with molecular barcoding, using unique molecular identifiers to normalize TCRbeta repertoire quantification. TCRdb trimmed public reads at Q25 via fastp, called clones via MiXCR and kept in-frame beta chains. When rows share a CDR3 protein, they turn into one entry using the most common DNA and genes. This sample gives 90,000 to 120,000 distinct CDR3 sequences in total; around 6.4% of them show up just once. Of the sample, roughly 25% is held by the ten largest clones.

The receptor's source is a male patient aged 2 to 9 who had a stem cell transplant for acute lymphoblastic leukemia, so the T cells may come from the graft donor. Recombination connected TRBV28 to TRBJ1-5, and 7 bases in between align with TRBD1. Source: PBMCs, mostly from graft donor cells, taken 360 days after TCRalphabeta/CD19-depleted stem cell transplant. The bases read TGTGCCAGCAGTTTTCAGGGGGGAAATCAGCCCCAGCATTTT. Its product reads: CASSFQGGNQPQHF.